This TCR beta chain was observed in a study of regulatory T cells in long-lasting Graves disease (dated by TCRdb to the early 2020s). For the wider study: Persistent Graves' disease was defined as antithyroid drug treatment for over 5 years with persistently positive TSH receptor autoantibodies. Peripheral blood TCR sequencing and RNA sequencing compared persistent Graves' disease patients with newly diagnosed Graves' disease patients. The study was registered as a clinical trial and conducted in China. A total of roughly 35 samples underwent TCR sequencing: around 13 from persistent and approximately 20 from newly diagnosed Graves' disease patients. On average, persistent Graves' disease patients in the clinical cohort had been on antithyroid drugs for eight to twelve years.

The paper as a whole reports these results and caveats: Only the TCR beta chain was sequenced and analyzed. The study examined only peripheral blood because the primary lesion, thyroid tissue, could not be accessed. The small sample size was acknowledged by the authors as a limitation that may reduce accuracy. Patients with persistent disease shared more public clonotypes (fewer than 3,000) than newly diagnosed patients did (about 1,000). Compared with newly diagnosed patients, patients with persistent Graves' disease had lower TCR Shannon entropy and fewer highly expanded clones, which suggests clonal expansion.

According to the study, the label for this sample's time point signals: persistent/refractory GD, antithyroid drugs over 5 years with positive TRAb. For both TCR sequencing and RNA sequencing, RNA was extracted from PBMCs in TRIzol. Graves' disease was diagnosed according to American Thyroid Association guidelines. Patients were recruited from an endocrinology department in Xi'an, China. Each patient gave around 9.2 milliliters of peripheral blood, collected in an EDTA anticoagulant tube. Ficoll Paque Plus density gradient separation was used to isolate PBMCs, and no additional T cell sorting was done. RNA quality was checked with an Agilent 2100 Bioanalyzer and agarose gel, and concentration with a NanoDrop 2000. With regard to this clonotype: Its specific antigen is unknown. No much larger clonotype is one base removed from it; base qualities were not supplied.

The library came from multiplex PCR. The sample was run on an Illumina HiSeq 4000. CDR3 regions were amplified by Arm-PCR with iRepertoire HTBI primers to construct TCR beta libraries. Gel purification was performed on PCR products prior to sequencing. The published analysis was carried out like this. A total of around 59 TRBV and 14 TRBJ segments were identified across samples and were used for gene usage analysis of CDR3 amino acid clonotypes. Filtered high-quality paired reads were merged into contigs using COPE and FqMerger. BLAST was used to align contigs to IMGT TRBV, TRBD and TRBJ reference genes, and CDR3 was defined according to IMGT. Clonotypes above 0.1% frequency were classified as highly expanded clones. Repertoire diversity was measured by Shannon entropy, and V-J evenness by the Gini coefficient. A clonotype found in more than one individual was treated as public. Through fastp at Q25 and MiXCR, TCRdb rebuilt clones from the public reads, retaining in-frame beta chains. Each entry is one CDR3 protein sequence, shown with its most common DNA and genes. TCRdb assigned the V and J calls; the authors' analysis was not used. Within this sample are over 450,000 distinct CDR3 sequences, with 20% to 25% of them counted one time only. Jointly, the top ten make up about 7% of the sample.

This sequence originates from a female donor with Graves disease. The specimen comprised peripheral blood mononuclear cells (PBMCs), sampled when the disease was refractory, from a patient treated with antithyroid drugs.

The base sequence is TGTGCCAGCAGCTCTCAAAGGGGAAACACTGAAGCTTTCTTT. It codes for CASSSQRGNTEAFF. This chain joins TRBV7-9 to TRBJ1-1; 5 matching bases give a weak D call of TRBD1. A distance of 11 bases separates the germline ends of V and J, which lose 4 bases and 2 bases respectively. There are 14 amino acids in the CDR3, from cysteine to phenylalanine inclusive. Only CDR3 DNA is held: 42 bases, read in frame from base 1. The germline V gene (reference sequence) yields SEHNR for CDR1 and FQNEAQ for CDR2.